The 15 T cell receptor beta chains below come from one sample, sequenced in a study of vaccination and CD4 T cells after COVID-19. This sample's treatment: approximately 11-day PBMC culture with coronavirus spike peptide pools or control peptides (ViraFEST assay). No antigen has been assigned to these receptors. Cultured CD4+ T cell DNA was sequenced using the Oncomine TCR Beta short-read assay. TCRdb re-called the PCR reads through MiXCR, storing one row per CDR3 protein. The profile shows over 10,000 distinct CDR3 sequences, less than 50% of them singletons. The source was CD4+ T cells from blood, cultured in vitro, collected after SARS-CoV-2 vaccination. All receptors come from a human donor who had recovered from COVID-19.

This clonotype was seen more than once but under ten times. The V and J genes are TRBV19 and TRBJ1-5; tentative D call: TRBD1 (5 bases). CDR3 length: 12 residues. The germline gives CDR1 LNHDA, CDR2 SQIVND (reference sequence). V lost 7 bases and J lost 2, with 6 bases in between. CDR3: CASKTGNQPQHF. Written as DNA, the CDR3 is TGTGCCAGTAAGACAGGCAATCAGCCCCAGCATTTT.

The chain carries TRBV21-1 and TRBJ1-3; no DNA check was done on the table's D call, TRBD1. TRBV21-1 is flagged as a pseudogene. CDR3 length equals 16 residues. This chain's CDR3 is CASSTTTGSFGNTIYF. As DNA, the CDR3 is TGTGCCAGCAGCACCACGACAGGGAGCTTTGGAAACACCATATATTTT.

The V and J genes are TRBV12-3 or TRBV12-4 and TRBJ2-7; D gene uncertain. V lost 2 bases and J lost 1, with 6 bases in between. This CDR3 has 13 amino acids. This CDR3 reads CASSLRESYEQYF. For the CDR3, the DNA is TGTGCCAGCAGTTTAAGGGAATCCTACGAGCAGTACTTC.

V is TRBV20-1 and J is TRBJ2-7, with D unresolved. Deletions cut 6 bases from V and 0 bases from J, with 12 bases between. Germline values: CDR1 DFQATT, CDR2 SNEGSKA (reference sequence). The length of the CDR3 is 13 residues. CDR3 DNA: TGCAGTGCCAGGTCTTACAGCTCCTACGAGCAGTACTTC. This sequence encodes CSARSYSSYEQYF.

This clonotype was picked up a small number of times. The gene calls are TRBV20-1 and TRBJ2-3; 8 positions agree with TRBD2. With 5 bases clipped from V and 0 bases from J, the junction kept 7 bases outside the gene matches. The V gene's germline CDR1 is DFQATT and CDR2 SNEGSKA (reference sequence). The CDR3 is 15 residues long. CDR3 loop: CSAPGRGASTDTQYF. The CDR3 nucleotides are TGCAGTGCTCCAGGGCGGGGGGCCAGCACAGATACGCAGTATTTT.

The chain is built from TRBV5-4 and TRBJ2-5; 7 bases line up with TRBD2. CDR3 length equals 13 residues. The trim removed 4 bases at V and 4 bases at J, leaving 4 bases unmatched. Germline CDR1 reads SGHNT; CDR2 reads YYREEE (reference sequence). CDR3 loop: CASSPGGGETQYF. The CDR3 DNA is TGTGCCAGCAGCCCGGGGGGTGGAGAGACCCAGTACTTC.

The V gene is TRBV19, the J gene TRBJ2-5; 11 nucleotides agree with TRBD1. Germline loops: CDR1 LNHDA, CDR2 SQIVND (reference sequence). J lost 1 base, V lost 6 bases, and 4 bases had no gene match. The CDR3 extends over 15 amino acids. The CDR3 protein is CASSAGTGGQETQYF. CDR3 DNA: TGTGCCAGTAGCGCCGGGACAGGGGGCCAAGAGACCCAGTACTTC. The full variable domain, completed using reference TRBV19 and TRBJ2-5, is DGGITQSPKYLFRKEGQNVTLSCEQNLNHDAMYWYRQDPGQGLRLIYYSQIVNDFQKGDIAEGYSVSREKKESFPLTVTSAQKNPTAFYLCASSAGTGGQETQYFGPGTRLLVL.

This clonotype was observed a few times. CDR3 sequence reads: CASSRGRNSNQPQHF. CDR3 sequence (DNA): TGTGCCAGCAGCCGCGGCAGGAATAGCAATCAGCCCCAGCATTTT. J is TRBJ1-5 and V is TRBV7-9; D unclear. The CDR3 covers 15 residues. V was shortened by 5 bases and J by 0 bases, with 11 bases between the two germline ends. Germline loops: CDR1 SEHNR, CDR2 FQNEAQ (reference sequence).

V and J are TRBV28 and TRBJ1-4, with D possibly being TRBD1 (6 bases). This CDR3 is 15 amino acids long. The germline V and J ends were trimmed by 2 bases and 7 bases, with 14 bases remaining between them. In germline, CDR1 is MDHEN, CDR2 SYDVKM. The chain's CDR3 is CASSLRGGHSEKLFF. The CDR3 bases are TGTGCCAGCAGTTTACGTGGGGGGCATAGTGAAAAACTGTTTTTT.

This clonotype was detected a few times. The V and J genes are TRBV6-2 or TRBV6-3 and TRBJ1-2; D unclear. V shed 8 bases and J shed 5 bases, with 12 bases lying between them. This CDR3 has 12 amino acids. The V gene's germline CDR1 is MNHEY and CDR2 SVGEGT. CDR3 coding DNA: TGTGCCAGCCGTCTAGAAGGATATGGCTACACCTTC. Translating gives CASRLEGYGYTF.

The chain combines TRBV6-1 with TRBJ2-7, with TRBD2 identical over 13 bases. CDR3 size: 16 residues. V was pared by 7 bases and J by 0 bases, with 6 bases of the junction left unmatched. The germline gives CDR1 MNHNS, CDR2 SASEGT. The CDR3 DNA reads as TGTGCCAGCAATAGACTAGCGGGAGGTAGCTCCTACGAGCAGTACTTC. As protein: CASNRLAGGSSYEQYF.

This chain links TRBV12-3 or TRBV12-4 with TRBJ2-5, with TRBD2 matching over 11 bases. The junction had 6 bases not matched to a gene; V was cut back by 6 bases and J by 0 bases. The CDR3 loop spans 16 amino acids. The CDR3 nucleotides are TGTGCCAGCAGGGGGCTAGCGGGGGGCCACCAAGAGACCCAGTACTTC. As protein: CASRGLAGGHQETQYF.

The chain links TRBV7-2 to TRBJ2-7; 7 nucleotides agree with TRBD1. With 1 base clipped from V and 7 bases from J, the junction kept 7 bases outside the gene matches. The CDR3 totals 14 residues. Looked up from germline, CDR1 is SGHTA and CDR2 is FQGNSA. CDR3 sequence: CASSLDRGTREQYF. In DNA, the CDR3 is TGTGCCAGCAGCTTAGACAGGGGAACGAGGGAGCAGTACTTC. Full variable domain (outside the CDR3, taken from reference TRBV7-2 and TRBJ2-7): GAGVSQSPSNKVTEKGKDVELRCDPISGHTALYWYRQSLGQGLEFLIYFQGNSAPDKSGLPSDRFSAERTGGSVSTLTIQRTQQEDSAVYLCASSLDRGTREQYFGPGTRLTVT.

The chain combines TRBV28 with TRBJ2-2, with 8 bases aligning to TRBD2. The CDR3 covers 16 residues. V was clipped by 6 bases and J by 6 bases; unmatched bases: 12. Germline CDR1 reads MDHEN; CDR2 reads SYDVKM. Here the CDR3 reads CASRSGTRRGSGELFF. CDR3 coding DNA: TGTGCCAGCAGGTCCGGGACTAGGCGAGGTTCCGGGGAGCTGTTTTTT.

CDR3 DNA sequence: TGTGCCAGCAGCTTAGACAGGGTGACTGAAGCTTTCTTT. It specifies CASSLDRVTEAFF. The chain recombines TRBV7-9 with TRBJ1-1; maybe TRBD1 (6 bases). Germline V gene lookup returns CDR1 SEHNR and CDR2 FQNEAQ (reference sequence). This CDR3 contains 13 residues. V lost 1 base and J 5 bases, leaving 8 bases between the germline ends.